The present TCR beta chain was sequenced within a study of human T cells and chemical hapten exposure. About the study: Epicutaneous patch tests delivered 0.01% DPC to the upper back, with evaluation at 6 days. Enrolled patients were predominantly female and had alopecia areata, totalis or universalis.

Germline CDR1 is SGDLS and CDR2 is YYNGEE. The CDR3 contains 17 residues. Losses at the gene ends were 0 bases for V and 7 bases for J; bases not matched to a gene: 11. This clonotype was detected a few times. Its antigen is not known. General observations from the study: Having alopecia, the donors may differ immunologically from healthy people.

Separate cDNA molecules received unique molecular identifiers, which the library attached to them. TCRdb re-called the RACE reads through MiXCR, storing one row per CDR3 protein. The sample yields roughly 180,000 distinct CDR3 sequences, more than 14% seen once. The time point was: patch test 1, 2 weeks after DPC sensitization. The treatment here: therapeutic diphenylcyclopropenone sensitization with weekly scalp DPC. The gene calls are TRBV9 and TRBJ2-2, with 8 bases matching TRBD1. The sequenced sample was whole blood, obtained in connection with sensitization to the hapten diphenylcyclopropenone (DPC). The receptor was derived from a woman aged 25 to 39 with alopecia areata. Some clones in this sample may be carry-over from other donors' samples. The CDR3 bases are TGTGCCAGCAGCGTAGCGCCCCGACAGGGGCCGGGCGGGGAGCTGTTTTTT. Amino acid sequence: CASSVAPRQGPGGELFF.